This T cell receptor (beta chain) came from a study of cytomegalovirus exposure and HLA in healthy donors. Broader study findings: Some 16,000 TCR beta sequences were associated with HLA alleles at 0.05 false discovery rate in a later analysis.

Use of 60 Vbeta and 13 Jbeta primers characterized the PCR. Method: immunoSEQ multiplex PCR; TCRdb's copy keeps in-frame clones and lacks some. This sample carries roughly 73,000 clones, with roughly 8% going to the ten biggest clones. As to this clone: What it recognizes is unknown.

Germline values: CDR1 LGHNA, CDR2 YSLEER. The germline V and J ends were trimmed by 0 bases and 8 bases, with 13 bases remaining between them. This CDR3 region has 14 residues. The rearrangement links TRBV4-3 to TRBJ1-2; tentatively, D is TRBD1 (6 bases). This clonotype was obtained from a female donor in good health and CMV-seropositive. Sequencing input: PBMCs. The DNA for the CDR3 is TGCGCCAGCAGCCAAGACAGGGGTTCCTGGGGCTACACCTTC. This sequence encodes CASSQDRGSWGYTF.